Following are 30 T cell receptor beta chains from one sample sequenced in a study of T-cell reconstitution after alpha-beta-depleted transplantation in children. Researchers prepared the TCRbeta library using unique molecular identifiers, the study reports. TCRdb reprocessed the PCR reads via MiXCR and lists one record per CDR3 protein. This table holds 490,000 or so distinct CDR3 sequences, approximately 13% found once. The sequenced sample was PBMCs from the stem cell graft donor, obtained from the stem cell graft. Receptors originate from a human donor who donated a stem cell graft to a child with combined immunodeficiency.

The chain couples TRBV20-1 to TRBJ1-3; no definite D call. Germline V gene sequence: CDR1 DFQATT, CDR2 SNEGSKA (reference sequence). The V gene lost 5 bases and the J gene lost 0 bases, with 11 bases spanning the gap. CDR3 length: 14 residues. The CDR3 DNA follows: TGCAGTGCTTTGGCTATTCCCTCTGGAAACACCATATATTTT. Amino acid sequence: CSALAIPSGNTIYF.

This clonotype came up many times. The J gene is TRBJ2-7, the V gene TRBV5-6, with 7 bases matching TRBD1. Trimming removed 5 bases from V and 6 bases from J; junction bases left unmatched: 11. The CDR3 has 14 amino acids. Per germline, CDR1 SGHDT and CDR2 YYEEEE. CDR3 coding DNA: TGTGCCAGCAGTTTGAGACAGGGCTTTCGCGAGCAGTACTTC. Protein: CASSLRQGFREQYF.

This chain uses TRBV3-1 with TRBJ1-1, with TRBD1 matching over 7 bases. The CDR3 runs 15 residues. In germline, CDR1 is LGHDT, CDR2 YNNKEL (reference sequence). The V and J ends lost 5 bases and 0 bases, in that order; junction bases with no gene match: 6. The CDR3 nucleotides read TGTGCCAGCAGCTCGCACAGGGGAGTGAACACTGAAGCTTTCTTT. It codes for CASSSHRGVNTEAFF.

This clonotype appeared many times. The chain has TRBV4-3 and TRBJ1-2, with 8 bases identical to TRBD1. Trimming took 3 bases from V and 7 from J; bases not matched to a gene: 7. There are 14 residues in the CDR3. Germline loops: CDR1 LGHNA, CDR2 YSLEER. CDR3 sequence (DNA): TGCGCCAGCAGCCAGCAGGGGGCAAGGTCTGGCTACACCTTC. Its protein is CASSQQGARSGYTF.

In this sample, this clonotype turned up a few times. The chain is built from TRBV5-6 and TRBJ2-3; D possibly uses TRBD1 or TRBD2 (6 bases each). The CDR3 sequence is 13 residues long. V was pared by 5 bases and J by 6 bases, with 13 bases between. The germline gives CDR1 SGHDT, CDR2 YYEEEE. CDR3: CASRNRGGDTQYF. The CDR3, as DNA: TGTGCCAGCAGGAACAGAGGGGGGGATACGCAGTATTTT.

In this sample, this clonotype turned up a few times. CDR3 loop: CASSPGISYEQYF. In DNA, the CDR3 is TGTGCCAGCAGCCCGGGAATTTCCTACGAGCAGTACTTC. This rearrangement joins TRBV4-2 to TRBJ2-7; the D gene is possibly TRBD2 (5 bases). V shed 4 bases and J shed 1 base, with 8 bases lying between them. The CDR3 is 13 residues long. Germline V gene lookup returns CDR1 LGHNA and CDR2 YNFKEQ.

There are a few counts of this clonotype. V and J are TRBV18 and TRBJ2-3; D might be TRBD1 (6 bases). Germline V CDR1 and CDR2: KGHSH, LQKENI. The CDR3 totals 16 residues. V was shortened by 1 base and J by 0 bases, with 11 bases between the two germline ends. The CDR3 DNA reads as TGTGCCAGCTCACCACTTCGACAGGCGAGCACAGATACGCAGTATTTT. Translated: CASSPLRQASTDTQYF.

This clonotype is a singleton in its sample. V is TRBV2 and J is TRBJ1-1; 10 nucleotides line up with TRBD1. Trimming at V came to 7 bases and at J to 1 base, leaving 3 bases not matched to a gene. The V gene's germline CDR1 is SNHLY and CDR2 FYNNEI. This CDR3 is 14 amino acids long. CDR3 in DNA: TGTGCCAGCAAGGGGGACAGGGGGAACACTGAAGCTTTCTTT. Translated, it gives CASKGDRGNTEAFF.

In its sample, this clonotype was seen many times. In nucleotides, the CDR3 is TGCAGTGCTATTACTTTAATCGGGTCTCGATACAATGAGCAGTTCTTC. This gives the protein CSAITLIGSRYNEQFF. The chain employs TRBV20-1 and TRBJ2-1; D not certain. CDR1 and CDR2 from the germline V gene are DFQATT and SNEGSKA (reference sequence). The V end was cut by 4 bases, the J end by 4 bases, with 20 bases between. CDR3 length: 16 amino acids.

The sample holds a few counts of this clonotype. The J gene is TRBJ2-7, the V gene TRBV7-9; D possibly corresponds to TRBD1 (5 bases). The length of the CDR3 is 14 residues. From germline, CDR1 is SEHNR and CDR2 FQNEAQ (reference sequence). V dropped 2 bases and J dropped 5 bases, with 13 bases sitting between them. This CDR3 is CASSLPTAPDEQYF. The CDR3 DNA reads TGTGCCAGCAGCTTACCGACAGCCCCCGACGAGCAGTACTTC.

In its sample, this clonotype was seen a few times. This chain connects TRBV6-2 or TRBV6-3 to TRBJ2-6, with 7 bases aligning to TRBD1. In germline, CDR1 is MNHEY, CDR2 SVGEGT. With 2 bases clipped from V and 2 bases from J, the junction kept 6 bases outside the gene matches. This CDR3 has 17 residues. The CDR3 here is CASSYTIGQAGANVLTF. The CDR3 DNA sequence: TGTGCCAGCAGTTACACCATAGGACAGGCTGGGGCCAACGTCCTGACTTTC.

J is TRBJ1-3 and V is TRBV7-2; 7 bases align to TRBD1. V was pared by 1 base and J by 2 bases, with 2 bases of the junction left unmatched. Per the germline V gene, CDR1 is SGHTA and CDR2 is FQGNSA. The CDR3 is 15 amino acids. The CDR3 sequence: CASSLVGTAGNTIYF. CDR3 bases: TGTGCCAGCAGCTTAGTGGGGACAGCTGGAAACACCATATATTTT.

The CDR3 is CASSLYRDLGGELFF. As DNA, the CDR3 is TGCGCCAGCAGCTTGTATCGGGACCTAGGCGGGGAGCTGTTTTTT. The chain uses TRBV5-1 and TRBJ2-2; D might be TRBD1 or TRBD2, each matching 5 bases. CDR1 is SGHRS and CDR2 is YFSETQ in the germline V gene. The CDR3 loop spans 15 amino acids. V lost 1 base and J 7 bases, leaving 14 bases between the germline ends.

The chain joins TRBV7-9 to TRBJ1-6, with D possibly TRBD1 on 6 matching bases. This CDR3 comprises 15 residues. V was cut by 3 bases and J by 4 bases, with 10 bases left in between. In germline, CDR1 is SEHNR, CDR2 FQNEAQ (reference sequence). In DNA, the CDR3 is TGTGCCAGCAGCTTGCCAGGGGTTTATAATTCACCCCTCCACTTT. Translating it yields CASSLPGVYNSPLHF.

V and J are TRBV12-5 and TRBJ2-2; maybe TRBD2 (6 bases). The CDR3 has 15 residues. Germline CDR1 and CDR2: LGHNT and FRNRAP. V lost 0 bases and J 4 bases, leaving 9 bases between the germline ends. The CDR3, as DNA: TGTGCTAGTGGTTTGGTCCAGGGAGGCACCGGGGAGCTGTTTTTT. This sequence encodes CASGLVQGGTGELFF.

The chain uses TRBV6-5 and TRBJ2-7; TRBD1 is a possible D gene (6 bases). V was trimmed by 0 bases and J by 3 bases, leaving 15 bases between them. The CDR3 sequence is 16 residues long. Germline V CDR1 and CDR2: MNHEY, SVGAGI. CDR3 sequence (DNA): TGTGCCAGCAGTTACTCGAAAGTAAACAGGGACTACGAGCAGTACTTC. Its protein is CASSYSKVNRDYEQYF.

V usage is TRBV30 and J usage is TRBJ2-1; 8 bases line up with TRBD1. Per the germline V gene, CDR1 is GTSNPN and CDR2 is SVGIG (reference sequence). The CDR3 loop spans 10 amino acids. CDR3 loop: CASGTGGQFF. The CDR3 DNA follows: TGTGCTTCTGGGACAGGAGGGCAGTTCTTC.

This clonotype was counted many times. The chain recombines TRBV20-1 with TRBJ2-7; D possibly corresponds to TRBD1 (6 bases). From germline, CDR1 is DFQATT and CDR2 SNEGSKA (reference sequence). V lost 2 bases and J lost 2, with 19 bases in between. The CDR3 is 16 amino acids. The CDR3 loop is CSARTFRDGTTYEQYF. The CDR3 nucleotides are TGCAGTGCTAGAACTTTCCGGGACGGGACAACCTACGAGCAGTACTTC.

At least ten counts were recorded for this clonotype. The chain is built from TRBV25-1 and TRBJ2-5; weak D call: TRBD2 (6 bases). V was trimmed by 7 bases and J by 2 bases, leaving 11 bases between them. The CDR3 spans 13 residues. Germline V gene sequence: CDR1 MGHDK, CDR2 SYGVNS. The chain's CDR3 is CASTGSGQETQYF. The DNA of the CDR3 is TGTGCCAGCACCGGGAGTGGTCAAGAGACCCAGTACTTC.

This clonotype turned up a few times. The chain is built from TRBV19 and TRBJ2-1; a possible D gene is TRBD2 (6 bases). The ends were cut back, 1 base at V and 9 bases at J, with 10 bases in the middle. The CDR3 loop spans 13 amino acids. Germline V gene data show CDR1 as LNHDA and CDR2 as SQIVND (reference sequence). Written as DNA, the CDR3 is TGTGCCAGTAGTATAGGCGGGGTTCGTGAGCAGTTCTTC. Translating gives CASSIGGVREQFF.

V usage is TRBV20-1 and J usage is TRBJ1-1; 8 nucleotides match TRBD1. With V trimmed by 0 bases and J by 4 bases, 10 bases remained unmatched. The CDR3 covers 16 residues. Germline values: CDR1 DFQATT, CDR2 SNEGSKA (reference sequence). The CDR3 reads CSARDRGRGLGTEAFF. CDR3 sequence (DNA): TGCAGTGCTAGAGATCGGGGCAGGGGGCTGGGCACTGAAGCTTTCTTT.

This clonotype was detected many times. The chain carries TRBV7-2 and TRBJ1-3, with a tentative D call TRBD1 (6 bases). The CDR3 consists of 14 residues. From germline, CDR1 is SGHTA and CDR2 FQGNSA. Between the trimmed V and J ends, which lost 2 bases and 2 bases, there was a span of 7 bases. CDR3 sequence: CASSLPGAGNTIYF. In nucleotides, the CDR3 is TGTGCCAGCAGCTTACCAGGGGCTGGAAACACCATATATTTT.

In its sample, this clonotype was seen a few times. The chain joins TRBV21-1 to TRBJ1-2. TRBV21-1 corresponds to a pseudogene. This CDR3 contains 13 residues. The CDR3 DNA reads as TGTGCCAGCAGCAAAGCAGGGCTTTATGGCTACACCTTC. It translates to CASSKAGLYGYTF.

In regard to this clonotype: Germline is not matched at one junction end, which may reflect a read error. The genes are TRBV10-3 and TRBJ2-1; D is unclear. This CDR3 is built from 12 residues. CDR1 ENHRY and CDR2 SYGVKD come from the germline V gene. Here the CDR3 DNA reads TGTGCCATCCGTGATTCCTACAATGAGCAGTTCTTC. This codes for CAIRDSYNEQFF.

The chain joins TRBV7-9 to TRBJ2-7; D gene unclear. Per the germline V gene, CDR1 is SEHNR and CDR2 is FQNEAQ (reference sequence). The CDR3 covers 14 residues. Between the trimmed V and J ends, which lost 1 base and 2 bases, there was a span of 9 bases. CDR3 loop: CASSLVGPAYEQYF. CDR3 nucleotides: TGTGCCAGCAGCTTAGTCGGTCCAGCCTACGAGCAGTACTTC. Together with reference TRBV7-9 and TRBJ2-7, the CDR3 gives the full variable domain: DTGVSQNPRHKITKRGQNVTFRCDPISEHNRLYWYRQTLGQGPEFLTYFQNEAQLEKSRLLSDRFSAERPKGSFSTLEIQRTEQGDSAMYLCASSLVGPAYEQYFGPGTRLTVT.

This clonotype turned up a few times. CDR3 nucleotides: TGTGCCAGCAGCAAACGCGGACTAGCGGGGAGCACAGATACGCAGTATTTT. Translated: CASSKRGLAGSTDTQYF. J is TRBJ2-3 and V is TRBV9, with TRBD2 matching over 12 bases. Germline lookup yields CDR1 SGDLS and CDR2 YYNGEE. This CDR3 comprises 17 residues. V trimming: 4 bases; J trimming: 0 bases; junction bases outside the gene matches: 6.

This clonotype was observed at least ten times. The rearrangement joins TRBV5-5 to TRBJ1-2; no clear D. Trimming stripped 4 bases from V and 1 base from J, with 11 bases between. Germline V gene data show CDR1 as SGHKS and CDR2 as YYEKEE (reference sequence). This CDR3 has 14 amino acids. The DNA of the CDR3 is TGTGCCAGCAGCCGCGAGGAATTTAACTATGGCTACACCTTC. Encoded protein: CASSREEFNYGYTF.

As concerns this clonotype: A much larger clone is a single base away; this may be a read error. The J gene is TRBJ2-1, the V gene TRBV15, with D possibly matching TRBD1 (6 bases). Germline V gene data show CDR1 as LNHNV and CDR2 as YYDKDF (reference sequence). V lost 0 bases and J lost 7, with 7 bases in between. This CDR3 region has 13 residues. For the CDR3, the DNA is TGTGCCACCAGCAGAGATCAGGGGAATGAGCAGTTCTTC. Encoded protein: CATSRDQGNEQFF.

This clonotype appeared a few times. CDR3 bases: TGCAGTGCCTCCCTCGGGGCAGGGGGTTTTGAGCAGTTCTTC. As protein: CSASLGAGGFEQFF. The chain uses TRBV20-1 and TRBJ2-1; 7 bases align to TRBD1. The germline V gene encodes CDR1 DFQATT and CDR2 SNEGSKA (reference sequence). V shed 6 bases and J 9 bases; nucleotides not matched to a gene: 14. The CDR3 consists of 14 residues.

The rearrangement uses TRBV18 and TRBJ2-5; TRBD2 agrees at 10 bases. The CDR3 is made up of 17 amino acids. V was clipped by 1 base and J by 1 base; unmatched bases: 6. Germline CDR1 KGHSH, CDR2 LQKENI. As DNA, the CDR3 is TGTGCCAGCTCACCACAAACTAGCGGGGTCCTCCAAGAGACCCAGTACTTC. Its translation is CASSPQTSGVLQETQYF. Full variable domain (remainder filled in from reference TRBV18 and TRBJ2-5): NAGVMQNPRHLVRRRGQEARLRCSPMKGHSHVYWYRQLPEEGLKFMVYLQKENIIDESGMPKERFSAEFPKEGPSILRIQQVVRGDSAAYFCASSPQTSGVLQETQYFGPGTRLLVL.